This T cell receptor beta chain originates from a study of blood T cell repertoires in COVID-19. Germline V gene sequence: CDR1 SGHVS, CDR2 FNYEAQ. CDR3 length equals 18 residues. J gave up 2 bases and V 5 bases, and 14 bases lay outside the gene matches. The data were produced by immunoSEQ multiplex PCR, yet TCRdb's version contains in-frame clones alone and is incomplete. The sample carries about 100,000 clones, about 86% recorded once. Assignment of participants to cohorts was predicated upon participant-reported clinical history. The sequenced sample consisted of PBMCs or T cells enriched from blood (not recorded which). This receptor was obtained from a woman aged 50 to 60 who had recovered from COVID-19. The chain has TRBV7-6 and TRBJ2-3; TRBD2 aligns across 9 bases. CDR3 DNA: TGTGCCAGCAGCGGCCAGACCCGGGCGGGGGGGTACACAGATACGCAGTATTTT. Amino acids: CASSGQTRAGGYTDTQYF.